This passage covers 10 T cell receptor beta chains from one sample sequenced in a study of regulatory and conventional T cells in RAG deficiency. Genomic DNA came from blood regulatory T cells gated CD4+ CD25-high CD127-low. Assay used: immunoSEQ multiplex PCR; TCRdb lists only in-frame clones, some missing. The sample carries some 19,000 clones, about nine tenths recorded once. The sample was also linked to a second study, of regulatory T cells. That report notes: The PCR used 52 TRBV and 13 TRBJ primers.

Sequencing used Tregs sorted from blood. The receptors here all came from a human donor in good health.

The J gene is TRBJ2-1, the V gene TRBV5-1; 7 bases fit TRBD2. V shed 4 bases, J shed 0 bases, and the junction held 7 bases outside the gene matches. Germline V lookup: CDR1 SGHRS, CDR2 YFSETQ. The length of the CDR3 is 16 residues. The CDR3 is CASSRGGKSSYNEQFF. CDR3 DNA: TGCGCCAGCAGCCGGGGAGGGAAAAGCTCCTACAATGAGCAGTTCTTC.

The chain joins TRBV7-9 to TRBJ1-1; 7 bases are shared with TRBD1. This CDR3 spans 13 amino acids. The ends lost 7 bases at V and 4 bases at J; junction bases unmatched: 6. Germline V CDR1 and CDR2: SEHNR, FQNEAQ (reference sequence). CDR3 region: CASTRGVGTEAFF. The DNA of the CDR3 is TGTGCCAGCACCAGGGGGGTTGGCACTGAAGCTTTCTTT.

This chain links TRBV6-5 with TRBJ1-2; tentative D call: TRBD1 (5 bases). The germline V and J ends were trimmed by 4 bases and 7 bases, with 19 bases remaining between them. The CDR3 extends over 15 amino acids. In germline, CDR1 is MNHEY, CDR2 SVGAGI. For the CDR3, the DNA is TGTGCCAGCAGTTTTGCTCTGGGTCACGGGGGTGGCTACACCTTC. Protein: CASSFALGHGGGYTF.

This clone was seen only once. The V call is TRBV5-6, the J call TRBJ2-3; 13 bases agree with TRBD2. After removal of 7 bases from V and 2 bases from J, the junction contained 4 bases not matched to a gene. The length of the CDR3 is 15 residues. In germline, CDR1 is SGHDT, CDR2 YYEEEE. The DNA for the CDR3 is TGTGCCAGCTCGGGGACTAGCGGGAACACAGATACGCAGTATTTT. Amino acid sequence: CASSGTSGNTDTQYF. Combining the CDR3 with reference TRBV5-6 and TRBJ2-3 gives the whole variable domain DAGVTQSPTHLIKTRGQQVTLRCSPKSGHDTVSWYQQALGQGPQFIFQYYEEEERQRGNFPDRFSGHQFPNYSSELNVNALLLGDSALYLCASSGTSGNTDTQYFGPGTRLTVL.

V usage is TRBV18 and J usage is TRBJ1-5; D is possibly TRBD1 (6 bases). Germline V CDR1 and CDR2: KGHSH, LQKENI. V gave up 4 bases and J gave up 3 bases, with 16 bases separating them. The CDR3 sequence is 16 residues long. CDR3 region: CASSQSATGANQPQHF. The CDR3 DNA is TGTGCCAGCTCACAGTCCGCGACAGGCGCCAATCAGCCCCAGCATTTT.

The gene calls are TRBV6-5 and TRBJ2-1; D possibly corresponds to TRBD2 (6 bases). CDR1 and CDR2 (germline): MNHEY, SVGAGI. CDR3 length: 16 residues. Trimming removed 3 bases at V and 7 bases at J, with 19 bases between. The CDR3, as DNA: TGTGCCAGCAGTTATATTATAGCCGGGAGTATAAATGAGCAGTTCTTC. This codes for CASSYIIAGSINEQFF.

This clone came up once. The V gene is TRBV5-1, the J gene TRBJ2-1, with 8 bases fitting TRBD2. V lost 3 bases to trimming and J lost 5 bases; unmatched junction nucleotides: 13. This CDR3 has 17 amino acids. Germline V CDR1 and CDR2: SGHRS, YFSETQ. The DNA for the CDR3 is TGCGCCAGCAGCTCGAAAGCGGGGGCCGCGGGGGACAATGAGCAGTTCTTC. Protein sequence: CASSSKAGAAGDNEQFF.

The chain recombines TRBV7-4 with TRBJ2-3; no clear D gene. V lost 6 bases, J lost 4 bases, and 17 bases lay in between. Germline V gives CDR1 SGHVT, CDR2 SQSDAQ. The CDR3 runs to 15 residues. The CDR3 sequence: CASSYYLGYSDTQYF. In DNA form, the CDR3 reads TGTGCCAGCAGTTATTACCTGGGGTACTCAGATACGCAGTATTTT.

This clone was seen just once. The chain has TRBV18 and TRBJ2-5; possibly TRBD2 for D (5 bases). V was shortened by 2 bases and J by 4 bases, with 5 bases between the two germline ends. CDR3 size: 12 residues. Per germline, CDR1 KGHSH and CDR2 LQKENI. CDR3 in DNA: TGTGCCAGCTCACCAGGAGGAGAGACCCAGTACTTC. It translates to CASSPGGETQYF.

This chain connects TRBV7-3 to TRBJ2-7; 8 nucleotides agree with TRBD2. J was trimmed by 1 base and V by 2 bases; bases with no gene match: 13. The CDR3 consists of 18 residues. Per the germline V gene, CDR1 is SGHTA and CDR2 is FQGTGA. The CDR3 DNA reads as TGTGCCAGCAGCTTAGTTTTTGAGACTAGCGCCGATTCCTACGAGCAGTACTTC. Amino acids: CASSLVFETSADSYEQYF. The full variable domain, rest sourced from reference TRBV7-3 and TRBJ2-7, is GAGVSQTPSNKVTEKGKYVELRCDPISGHTALYWYRQSLGQGPEFLIYFQGTGAADDSGLPNDRFFAVRPEGSVSTLKIQRTERGDSAVYLCASSLVFETSADSYEQYFGPGTRLTVT.